This passage covers 26 T cell receptor beta chains from one sample sequenced in a study of spatial heterogeneity in lung cancer. The time point: blood at routine non-recurrence follow-up after resection. TCRdb called the 5' RACE reads again in MiXCR, with one record for every CDR3 protein. The sample carries 95,000 to 120,000 distinct CDR3 sequences, approximately 10% recorded once. Here the sequenced sample was PBMCs, taken at follow-up. Source of these receptors: a female donor with early-stage non-small cell lung cancer.

This clonotype was recorded a few times. V and J are TRBV28 and TRBJ2-7; D is ambiguous. The CDR3 covers 13 residues. V lost 6 bases, J lost 3 bases, and 12 bases lay in between. CDR1 and CDR2 (germline): MDHEN, SYDVKM. The CDR3 DNA sequence: TGTGCCAGCAGCTCAGGTCTACACTACGAGCAGTACGTC. Its translation: CASSSGLHYEQYV.

V and J are TRBV30 and TRBJ1-1; D is perhaps TRBD1 (6 bases). CDR3 length equals 15 residues. Trimming removed 4 bases at V and 0 bases at J, with 15 bases between. Germline loops: CDR1 GTSNPN, CDR2 SVGIG (reference sequence). CDR3 DNA: TGTGCCTGGACCGGGGGGGCAGGCGTGAACACTGAAGCTTTCTTT. Protein product: CAWTGGAGVNTEAFF. Full variable domain (remainder filled in from reference TRBV30 and TRBJ1-1): SQTIHQWPATLVQPVGSPLSLECTVEGTSNPNLYWYRQAAGRGLQLLFYSVGIGQISSEVPQNLSASRPQDRQFILSSKKLLLSDSGFYLCAWTGGAGVNTEAFFGQGTRLTVV.

This clonotype was recorded a few times. The chain couples TRBV28 to TRBJ1-1; D gene uncertain. CDR3 size: 15 residues. Trimming shortened V by 6 bases and J by 4 bases, and 18 bases separated the two germline ends. Germline V gene lookup returns CDR1 MDHEN and CDR2 SYDVKM. The CDR3 DNA follows: TGTGCCAGCAGCCCCCCCGAGGGCTGGATCACTGAAGCTTTCTTT. Amino acid sequence: CASSPPEGWITEAFF.

Ten or more counts support this clonotype. This chain links TRBV7-2 with TRBJ1-1; D perhaps matches TRBD1 (5 bases). The germline V and J ends were trimmed by 1 base and 1 base, with 10 bases remaining between them. The length of the CDR3 is 15 residues. Germline CDR1 and CDR2: SGHTA and FQGNSA. This chain's CDR3 is CASSLGSGRNTEAFF. The CDR3, as DNA: TGTGCCAGCAGCTTAGGTTCAGGGCGGAACACTGAAGCTTTCTTT.

The V call is TRBV20-1, the J call TRBJ2-7; 7 positions match TRBD1. This CDR3 spans 11 amino acids. Trimming took 5 bases from V and 3 from J; bases not matched to a gene: 1. CDR1 is DFQATT, CDR2 SNEGSKA, per germline (reference sequence). CDR3 amino acids: CSAGQVYEQYF. In DNA form, the CDR3 reads TGCAGTGCTGGACAGGTCTACGAGCAGTACTTC.

There are a few counts of this clonotype. The chain recombines TRBV11-2 with TRBJ1-1; no clear D gene. Germline loops: CDR1 SGHAT, CDR2 FQNNGV. This CDR3 has 13 residues. V was trimmed by 5 bases and J by 6 bases, leaving 13 bases between them. This CDR3 reads CASSPSVRSEAFF. CDR3 nucleotides: TGTGCCAGCAGCCCCAGCGTGCGATCTGAAGCTTTCTTT. Full variable domain (remainder filled in from reference TRBV11-2 and TRBJ1-1): EAGVAQSPRYKIIEKRQSVAFWCNPISGHATLYWYQQILGQGPKLLIQFQNNGVVDDSQLPKDRFSAERLKGVDSTLKIQPAKLEDSAVYLCASSPSVRSEAFFGQGTRLTVV.

The gene calls are TRBV27 and TRBJ1-1; 7 nucleotides line up with TRBD1. The J segment lost 0 bases and the V segment lost 6 bases, leaving 4 bases of the junction unmatched. CDR3 length: 14 residues. Germline CDR1 MNHEY, CDR2 SMNVEV (reference sequence). CDR3 protein: CASRSQGVNTEAFF. In nucleotides, the CDR3 is TGTGCCAGCAGAAGTCAGGGGGTGAACACTGAAGCTTTCTTT.

This chain links TRBV9 with TRBJ1-1; D unresolved. Trimming cost V 1 base and J 5 bases, with 9 bases left between them. The CDR3 sequence is 13 residues long. Germline V gene sequence: CDR1 SGDLS, CDR2 YYNGEE. This CDR3 is CASSVKGRTEAFF. CDR3 nucleotides: TGTGCCAGCAGCGTAAAGGGTCGGACTGAAGCTTTCTTT.

The table lists this clonotype with many counts. V gene TRBV30 combines with J gene TRBJ2-2; 8 bases match TRBD1. J was trimmed by 3 bases and V by 3 bases; bases with no gene match: 9. This CDR3 contains 16 residues. Looked up from germline, CDR1 is GTSNPN and CDR2 is SVGIG (reference sequence). The CDR3 nucleotides are TGTGCCTGGAGAGACTGGACAGGGCCGGACACCGGGGAGCTGTTTTTT. As protein: CAWRDWTGPDTGELFF.

This clonotype turned up a few times. CDR3 coding DNA: TGTGCCAGCAGCTTATCGGGACTAGCGGTCTCCTACGAGCAGTACTTC. Translated: CASSLSGLAVSYEQYF. The V call is TRBV7-2, the J call TRBJ2-7; 11 bases line up with TRBD2. After removal of 2 bases from V and 0 bases from J, the junction contained 3 bases not matched to a gene. The CDR3 loop spans 16 amino acids. Germline-derived CDR1 and CDR2 are SGHTA and FQGNSA.

This clonotype was seen only a few times. This chain connects TRBV5-1 to TRBJ1-1; D is unresolved. The length of the CDR3 is 12 residues. The V end was cut by 5 bases, the J end by 4 bases, with 9 bases between. Germline loops: CDR1 SGHRS, CDR2 YFSETQ. The CDR3 loop reads CASSVFGTEAFF. For the CDR3, the DNA is TGCGCCAGCAGTGTTTTTGGCACTGAAGCTTTCTTT.

The CDR3 loop is CASSLLQGPGSGYTF. The CDR3 DNA is TGTGCCAGCAGTTTGCTTCAGGGGCCGGGTTCTGGCTACACCTTC. This chain joins TRBV28 and TRBJ1-2, with D perhaps TRBD1 (6 bases). Germline loops: CDR1 MDHEN, CDR2 SYDVKM. The CDR3 contains 15 residues. V lost 3 bases and J lost 7, with 18 bases in between.

This clonotype was detected ten times or more. The V call is TRBV21-1, the J call TRBJ1-5; no check of the table's D call, TRBD1, against the DNA was made. TRBV21-1 is a known pseudogene. There are 21 residues in the CDR3. CDR3 residues: CASSKVQKAGAIINSNQPQHF. Written as DNA, the CDR3 is TGTGCCAGCAGCAAAGTCCAGAAAGCAGGGGCAATAATTAATAGCAATCAGCCCCAGCATTTT.

In this sample, this clonotype turned up many times. The rearrangement links TRBV11-2 to TRBJ1-1; unclear D gene. The CDR3 contains 15 residues. CDR1 and CDR2 (germline): SGHAT, FQNNGV. V lost 5 bases to trimming and J lost 5 bases, with 18 bases between them. The CDR3 region is CASSPPEVAGTEAFF. CDR3 sequence (DNA): TGTGCCAGCAGCCCACCTGAGGTAGCAGGAACTGAAGCTTTCTTT.

The chain carries TRBV29-1 and TRBJ2-1; 7 bases fit TRBD1. V shed 6 bases, J shed 2 bases, and the junction held 7 bases outside the gene matches. The CDR3 runs 14 residues. CDR1 SQVTM and CDR2 ANQGSEA come from the germline V gene. For the CDR3, the DNA is TGCAGCGTGGATGAAGGACAGGCCTACAATGAGCAGTTCTTC. Its translation is CSVDEGQAYNEQFF.

This clonotype was picked up a small number of times. The chain links TRBV10-3 to TRBJ2-1; no firm D call. This CDR3 region has 17 residues. Germline V gene lookup returns CDR1 ENHRY and CDR2 SYGVKD. V dropped 0 bases and J dropped 1 base, with 13 bases sitting between them. This CDR3 reads CAISESTVLKSYNEQFF. The CDR3 DNA reads as TGTGCCATCAGTGAGTCTACAGTGCTTAAGTCCTACAATGAGCAGTTCTTC.

There are a few counts of this clonotype. The V gene is TRBV12-3 or TRBV12-4, the J gene TRBJ1-5; D is unresolved. The CDR3 contains 14 residues. V dropped 3 bases and J dropped 6 bases, with 12 bases sitting between them. The CDR3 protein is CASSLRGGRQPQHF. The CDR3 region has the DNA TGTGCCAGCAGTTTGCGGGGTGGGCGTCAGCCCCAGCATTTT.

This chain links TRBV10-2 with TRBJ2-1; 14 bases fit TRBD2. The trim removed 6 bases at V and 8 bases at J, leaving 6 bases unmatched. The CDR3 spans 15 residues. Germline V lookup: CDR1 WSHSY, CDR2 SAAADI. The CDR3 bases are TGCGCCAGCAGAAGGACTAGCGGGAGGTGGGATGAGCAGTTCTTC. This gives the protein CASRRTSGRWDEQFF.

This clonotype has more than one count but fewer than ten. V and J are TRBV28 and TRBJ2-4; weak D call: TRBD2 (6 bases). The germline V and J ends were trimmed by 6 bases and 8 bases, with 20 bases remaining between them. The CDR3 length is 15 residues. Germline values: CDR1 MDHEN, CDR2 SYDVKM. This CDR3 is CASSWASDRWYIQYF. CDR3 sequence (DNA): TGTGCCAGCAGCTGGGCTAGCGACCGGTGGTACATTCAGTACTTC.

In this sample, this clonotype turned up a few times. The chain joins TRBV3-1 to TRBJ2-3; D might be TRBD2 (5 bases). The germline V and J ends were trimmed by 2 bases and 11 bases, with 14 bases remaining between them. CDR3 length: 13 residues. Germline-derived CDR1 and CDR2 are LGHDT and YNNKEL (reference sequence). This CDR3 reads CASSQRTPLEQYF. The CDR3 DNA is TGTGCCAGCAGCCAAAGGACTCCTTTGGAGCAGTATTTT.

This clonotype was detected only a few times. The genes are TRBV5-1 and TRBJ2-5; D is unresolved. V was pared by 2 bases and J by 1 base, with 6 bases between. Germline-derived CDR1 and CDR2 are SGHRS and YFSETQ. The CDR3 length is 13 residues. The CDR3: CASSFQSQETQYF. The CDR3 DNA is TGCGCCAGCAGCTTCCAGAGCCAAGAGACCCAGTACTTC.

The rearrangement links TRBV20-1 to TRBJ2-3; TRBD1 matches at 7 bases. The CDR3 runs 14 residues. The V gene end was trimmed by 5 bases and the J gene end by 2 bases; junction bases not matched to a gene: 7. CDR1 is DFQATT, CDR2 SNEGSKA, per germline (reference sequence). The CDR3 DNA reads TGCAGTGCTTCTAACAGGGGACCCACAGATACGCAGTATTTT. It yields the protein CSASNRGPTDTQYF.

This clonotype was recorded many times. The gene calls are TRBV5-1 and TRBJ2-3; D uncertain. Germline values: CDR1 SGHRS, CDR2 YFSETQ. The V end lost 0 bases, the J end lost 4 bases, and 9 bases lay between the germline ends. This CDR3 is 14 amino acids long. The CDR3 DNA follows: TGCGCCAGCAGCTTGGTACCCGAAGCAGATACGCAGTATTTT. Encoded protein: CASSLVPEADTQYF.

This clonotype was found many times. The rearrangement uses TRBV3-1 and TRBJ2-3; 8 bases fit TRBD2. With V trimmed by 6 bases and J by 2 bases, 10 bases remained unmatched. Germline values: CDR1 LGHDT, CDR2 YNNKEL (reference sequence). The CDR3 spans 16 residues. The CDR3: CASSQTWTSSTDTQYF. In DNA, the CDR3 is TGTGCCAGCAGTCAGACTTGGACTAGCTCCACAGATACGCAGTATTTT.

V is TRBV7-2 and J is TRBJ2-1; no clear D. The V and J ends lost 4 bases and 4 bases respectively, with 8 bases between them. The CDR3 loop spans 13 amino acids. Germline loops: CDR1 SGHTA, CDR2 FQGNSA. This CDR3 reads CASSSVSYNEQFF. CDR3 bases: TGTGCCAGCAGCTCCGTCTCTTACAATGAGCAGTTCTTC.

The gene calls are TRBV5-6 and TRBJ1-2, with no clear D. This CDR3 spans 14 amino acids. The V end was cut by 6 bases, the J end by 2 bases, with 14 bases between. The germline CDR1 and CDR2 sequences are SGHDT and YYEEEE. The CDR3, as DNA: TGTGCCAGCAACCCCTGGCAGACCAACTATGGCTACACCTTC. Residues: CASNPWQTNYGYTF.